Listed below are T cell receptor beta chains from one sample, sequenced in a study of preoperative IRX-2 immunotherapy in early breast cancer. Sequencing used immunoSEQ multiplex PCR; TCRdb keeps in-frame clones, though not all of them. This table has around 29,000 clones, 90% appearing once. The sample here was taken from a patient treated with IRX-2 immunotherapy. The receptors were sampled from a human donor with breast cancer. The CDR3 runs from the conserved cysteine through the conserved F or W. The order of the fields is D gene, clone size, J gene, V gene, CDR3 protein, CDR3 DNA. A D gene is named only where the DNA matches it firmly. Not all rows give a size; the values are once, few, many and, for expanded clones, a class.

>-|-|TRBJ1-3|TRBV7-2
CASSPQTGSGNTIYF
TGTGCCAGCAGCCCCCAGACAGGCTCTGGAAACACCATATATTTT
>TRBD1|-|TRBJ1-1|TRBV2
CASSDQGQGNTEAFF
TGTGCCAGCAGTGACCAAGGACAGGGGAACACTGAAGCTTTCTTT
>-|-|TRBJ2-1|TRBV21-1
CASSKGGLAGNEQFF
TGTGCCAGCAGCAAAGGGGGACTAGCCGGCAATGAGCAGTTCTTC
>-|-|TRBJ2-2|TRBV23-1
CASSGWTPNLLTNTGELFF
TGCGCCAGCAGTGGTTGGACACCAAACCTTTTAACGAACACCGGGGAGCTGTTTTTT
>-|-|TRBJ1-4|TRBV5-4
CASSPEGRGRREKLFF
TGTGCCAGCAGCCCCGAAGGGCGGGGGAGAAGGGAAAAACTGTTTTTT
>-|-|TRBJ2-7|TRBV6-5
CASIPSIRGSYEQYF
TGTGCCAGCATCCCCTCAATCAGGGGCTCCTACGAGCAGTACTTC
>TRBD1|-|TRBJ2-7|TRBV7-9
CASSPGTGPAEEYF
TGTGCCAGCAGCCCCGGGACAGGACCCGCCGAGGAGTACTTC
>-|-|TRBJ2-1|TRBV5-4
CASSLGRNEQFF
TGTGCCAGCAGCTTGGGGAGGAATGAGCAGTTCTTC
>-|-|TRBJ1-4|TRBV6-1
CASSEGSRGNEKLFF
TGTGCCAGCAGTGAAGGATCACGCGGTAATGAAAAACTGTTTTTT
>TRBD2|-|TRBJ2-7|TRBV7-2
CASSRLANAYEQYF
TGTGCCAGCAGCCGACTAGCGAACGCCTACGAGCAGTACTTC
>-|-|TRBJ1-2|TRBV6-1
CASIGAATYGYTF
TGTGCCAGCATCGGGGCCGCGACCTATGGCTACACCTTC
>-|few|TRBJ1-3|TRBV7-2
CASSFSNTIYF
TGTGCCAGCAGCTTCTCAAACACCATATATTTT